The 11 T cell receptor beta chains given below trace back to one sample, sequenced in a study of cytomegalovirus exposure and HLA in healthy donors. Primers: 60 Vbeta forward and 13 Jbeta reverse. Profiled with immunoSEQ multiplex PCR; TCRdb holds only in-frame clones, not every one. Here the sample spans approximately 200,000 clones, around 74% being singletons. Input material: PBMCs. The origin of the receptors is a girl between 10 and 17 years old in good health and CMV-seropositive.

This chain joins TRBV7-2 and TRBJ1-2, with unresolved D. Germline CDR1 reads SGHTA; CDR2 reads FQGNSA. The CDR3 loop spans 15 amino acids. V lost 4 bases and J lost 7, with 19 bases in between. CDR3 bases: TGTGCCAGCAGCTCCGAATCTGGGGTACGGGGTGGCTACACCTTC. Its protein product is CASSSESGVRGGYTF.

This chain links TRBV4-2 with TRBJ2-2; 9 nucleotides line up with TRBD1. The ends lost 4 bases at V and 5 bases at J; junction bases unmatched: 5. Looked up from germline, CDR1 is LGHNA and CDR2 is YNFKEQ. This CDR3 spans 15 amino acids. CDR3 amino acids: CASSPDRGMTGELFF. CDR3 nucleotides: TGTGCCAGCAGCCCCGACAGGGGGATGACCGGGGAGCTGTTTTTT.

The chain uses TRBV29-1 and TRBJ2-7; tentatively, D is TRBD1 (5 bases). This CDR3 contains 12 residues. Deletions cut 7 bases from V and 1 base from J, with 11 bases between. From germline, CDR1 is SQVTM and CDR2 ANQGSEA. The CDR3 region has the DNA TGCAGCGCCGAAGGGGTTTCCTACGAGCAGTACTTC. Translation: CSAEGVSYEQYF.

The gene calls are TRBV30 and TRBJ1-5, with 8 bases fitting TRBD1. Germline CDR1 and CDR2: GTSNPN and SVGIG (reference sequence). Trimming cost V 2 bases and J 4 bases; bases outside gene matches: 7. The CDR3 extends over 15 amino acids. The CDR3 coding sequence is TGTGCCTGGAGTCTTCCGGACAGGGTGAATCAGCCCCAGCATTTT. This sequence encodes CAWSLPDRVNQPQHF. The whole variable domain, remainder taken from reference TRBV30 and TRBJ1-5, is SQTIHQWPATLVQPVGSPLSLECTVEGTSNPNLYWYRQAAGRGLQLLFYSVGIGQISSEVPQNLSASRPQDRQFILSSKKLLLSDSGFYLCAWSLPDRVNQPQHFGDGTRLSIL.

DNA of the CDR3: TGTGCCATCAGTGAGGGTATAGGAGGGTCGGGCACAGATACGCAGTATTTT. Translating it yields CAISEGIGGSGTDTQYF. The V and J genes are TRBV10-3 and TRBJ2-3; a weak D match, TRBD2 (6 bases). V was clipped by 2 bases and J by 1 base, with 16 bases between them. Germline CDR1 ENHRY, CDR2 SYGVKD. The length of the CDR3 is 17 residues.

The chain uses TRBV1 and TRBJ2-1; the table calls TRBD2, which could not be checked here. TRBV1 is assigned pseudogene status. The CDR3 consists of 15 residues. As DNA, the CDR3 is TGCACCAGCAGCCAAGATGAAGCGGGGTCGTATGAGCAGTTCTTC. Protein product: CTSSQDEAGSYEQFF.

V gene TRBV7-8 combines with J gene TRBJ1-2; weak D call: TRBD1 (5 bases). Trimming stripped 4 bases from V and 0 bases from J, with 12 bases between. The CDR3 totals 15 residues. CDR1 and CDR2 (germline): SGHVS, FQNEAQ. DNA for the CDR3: TGTGCCAGCAGCTCAGTGGGAGGGGCTAACTATGGCTACACCTTC. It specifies CASSSVGGANYGYTF.

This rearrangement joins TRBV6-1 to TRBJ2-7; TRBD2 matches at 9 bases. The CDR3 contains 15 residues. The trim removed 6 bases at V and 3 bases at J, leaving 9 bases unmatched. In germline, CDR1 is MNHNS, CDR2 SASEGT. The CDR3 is CASRAIAGAIYEQYF. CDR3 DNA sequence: TGTGCCAGCAGAGCAATAGCGGGGGCTATCTACGAGCAGTACTTC.

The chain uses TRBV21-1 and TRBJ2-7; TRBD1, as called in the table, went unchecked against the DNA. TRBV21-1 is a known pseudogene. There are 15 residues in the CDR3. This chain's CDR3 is CASSITGQGAYEQYF. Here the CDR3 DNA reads TGTGCCAGCAGCATCACGGGACAGGGGGCCTACGAGCAGTACTTC.

Written as DNA, the CDR3 is TGCGCCAGCAGCCTTCTACAGGGGGACTACGAGCAGTACTTC. Encoded protein: CASSLLQGDYEQYF. The V gene is TRBV5-1, the J gene TRBJ2-7, with TRBD1 matching 8 bases. The CDR3 has 14 amino acids. The germline V gene has CDR1 SGHRS and CDR2 YFSETQ. The V and J ends lost 4 bases and 3 bases, in that order; junction bases with no gene match: 6.

CDR3 sequence: CASSPGQPATNEKLFF. As DNA, the CDR3 is TGCGCCAGCAGCCCCGGACAGCCGGCAACTAATGAAAAACTGTTTTTT. The chain uses TRBV10-2 and TRBJ1-4; D possibly corresponds to TRBD1 (6 bases). CDR3 length equals 16 residues. Germline V gene lookup returns CDR1 WSHSY and CDR2 SAAADI. Between the trimmed V and J ends, which lost 6 bases and 0 bases, there was a span of 14 bases.